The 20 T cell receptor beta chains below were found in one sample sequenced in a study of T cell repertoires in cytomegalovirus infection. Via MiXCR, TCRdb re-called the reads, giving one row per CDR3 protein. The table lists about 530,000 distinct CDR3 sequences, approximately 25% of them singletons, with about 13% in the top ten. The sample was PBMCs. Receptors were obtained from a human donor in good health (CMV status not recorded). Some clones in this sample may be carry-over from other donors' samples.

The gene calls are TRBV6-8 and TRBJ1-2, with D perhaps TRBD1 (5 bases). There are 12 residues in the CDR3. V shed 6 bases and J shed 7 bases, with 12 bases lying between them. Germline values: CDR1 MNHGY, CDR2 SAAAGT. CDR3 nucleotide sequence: TGTGCCAGCAGGGTTACAGGTTCTGGCTACACCTTC. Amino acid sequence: CASRVTGSGYTF.

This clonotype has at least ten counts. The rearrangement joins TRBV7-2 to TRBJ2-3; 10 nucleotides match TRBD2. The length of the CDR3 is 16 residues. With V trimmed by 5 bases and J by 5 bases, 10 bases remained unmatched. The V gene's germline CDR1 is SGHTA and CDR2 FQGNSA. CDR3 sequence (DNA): TGTGCCAGCAGCCAAAATTTAGCGGGAGGTCAAGATACGCAGTATTTT. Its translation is CASSQNLAGGQDTQYF. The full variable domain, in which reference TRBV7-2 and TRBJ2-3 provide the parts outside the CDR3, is GAGVSQSPSNKVTEKGKDVELRCDPISGHTALYWYRQSLGQGLEFLIYFQGNSAPDKSGLPSDRFSAERTGGSVSTLTIQRTQQEDSAVYLCASSQNLAGGQDTQYFGPGTRLTVL.

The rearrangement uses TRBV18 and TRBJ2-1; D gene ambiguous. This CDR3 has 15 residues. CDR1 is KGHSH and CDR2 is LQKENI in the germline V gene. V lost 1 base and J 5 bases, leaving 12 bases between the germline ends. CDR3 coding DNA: TGTGCCAGCTCACCACTATCGAACAGACACAATGAGCAGTTCTTC. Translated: CASSPLSNRHNEQFF.

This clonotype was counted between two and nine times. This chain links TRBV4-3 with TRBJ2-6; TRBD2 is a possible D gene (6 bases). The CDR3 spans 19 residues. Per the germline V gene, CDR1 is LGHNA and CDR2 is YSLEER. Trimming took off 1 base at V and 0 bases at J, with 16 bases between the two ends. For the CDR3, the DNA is TGCGCCAGCAGCCAAGGAATCTGGGGAGGCCACTCTGGGGCCAACGTCCTGACTTTC. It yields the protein CASSQGIWGGHSGANVLTF.

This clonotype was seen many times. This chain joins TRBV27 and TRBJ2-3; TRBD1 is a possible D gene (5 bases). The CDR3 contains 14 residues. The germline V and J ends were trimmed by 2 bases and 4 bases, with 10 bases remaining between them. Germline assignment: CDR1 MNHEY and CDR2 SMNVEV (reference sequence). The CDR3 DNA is TGTGCCAGCAGTTTAGGGGCGGCGTCAGATACGCAGTATTTT. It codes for CASSLGAASDTQYF.

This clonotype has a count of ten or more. The CDR3 here is CASSRGTGVAGELFF. The CDR3 coding sequence is TGTGCCAGCAGCCGGGGGACAGGGGTGGCCGGGGAGCTGTTTTTT. The chain recombines TRBV7-2 with TRBJ2-2, with 10 bases identical to TRBD1. Losses at the gene ends were 5 bases for V and 6 bases for J; bases not matched to a gene: 6. Germline CDR1 reads SGHTA; CDR2 reads FQGNSA. This CDR3 spans 15 amino acids.

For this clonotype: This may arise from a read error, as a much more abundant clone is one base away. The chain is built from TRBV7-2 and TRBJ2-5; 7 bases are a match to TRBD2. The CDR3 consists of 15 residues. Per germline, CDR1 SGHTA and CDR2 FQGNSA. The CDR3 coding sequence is TGTGCCAGCGGCTTCACTAGCGCGACTGGAGAGACCCAGTACTTC. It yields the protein CASGFTSATGETQYF.

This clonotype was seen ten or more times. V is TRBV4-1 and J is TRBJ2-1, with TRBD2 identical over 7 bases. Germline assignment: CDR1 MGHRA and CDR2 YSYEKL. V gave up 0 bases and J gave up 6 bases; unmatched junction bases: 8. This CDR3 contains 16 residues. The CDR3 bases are TGCGCCAGCAGCCAAGATTGGACTAGGGTAGTCAATGAGCAGTTCTTC. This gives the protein CASSQDWTRVVNEQFF.

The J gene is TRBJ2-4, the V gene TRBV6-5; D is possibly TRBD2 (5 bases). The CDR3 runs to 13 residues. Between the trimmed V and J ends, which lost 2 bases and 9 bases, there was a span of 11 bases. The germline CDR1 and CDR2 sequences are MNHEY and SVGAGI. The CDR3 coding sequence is TGTGCCAGCAGTTACACGGCAGGAGGCATTCAGTACTTC. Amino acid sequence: CASSYTAGGIQYF.

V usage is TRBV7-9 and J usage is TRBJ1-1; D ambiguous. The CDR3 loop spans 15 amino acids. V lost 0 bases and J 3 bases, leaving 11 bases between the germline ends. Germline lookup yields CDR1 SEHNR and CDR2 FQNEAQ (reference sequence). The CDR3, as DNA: TGTGCCAGCAGCTTAGCGAGTCCCTTCGACACTGAAGCTTTCTTT. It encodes CASSLASPFDTEAFF. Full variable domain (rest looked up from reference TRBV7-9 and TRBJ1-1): DTGVSQNPRHKITKRGQNVTFRCDPISEHNRLYWYRQTLGQGPEFLTYFQNEAQLEKSRLLSDRFSAERPKGSFSTLEIQRTEQGDSAMYLCASSLASPFDTEAFFGQGTRLTVV.

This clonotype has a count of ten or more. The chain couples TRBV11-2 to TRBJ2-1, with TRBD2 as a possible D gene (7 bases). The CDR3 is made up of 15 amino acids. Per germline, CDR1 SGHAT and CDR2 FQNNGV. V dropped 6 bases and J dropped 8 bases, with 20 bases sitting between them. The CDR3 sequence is CASRKGGRGRDEQFF. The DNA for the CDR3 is TGTGCCAGCAGGAAGGGGGGGAGGGGGAGGGATGAGCAGTTCTTC.

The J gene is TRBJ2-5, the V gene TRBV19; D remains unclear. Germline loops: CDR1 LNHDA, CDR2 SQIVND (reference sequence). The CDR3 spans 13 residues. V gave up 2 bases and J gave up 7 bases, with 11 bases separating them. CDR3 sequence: CASSIRREGTQYF. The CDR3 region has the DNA TGTGCCAGTAGTATAAGAAGGGAAGGGACCCAGTACTTC.

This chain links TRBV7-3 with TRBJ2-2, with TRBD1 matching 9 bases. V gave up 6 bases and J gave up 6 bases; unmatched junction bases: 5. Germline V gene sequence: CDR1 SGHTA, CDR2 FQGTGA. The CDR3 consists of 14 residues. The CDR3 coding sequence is TGTGCCAGCAGACAGGGGACAGGGTCCGGGGAGCTGTTTTTT. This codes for CASRQGTGSGELFF.

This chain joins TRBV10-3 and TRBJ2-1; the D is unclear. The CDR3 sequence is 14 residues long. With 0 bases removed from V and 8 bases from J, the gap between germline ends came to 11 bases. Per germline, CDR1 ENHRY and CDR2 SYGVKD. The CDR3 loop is CAISESSLVHEQFF. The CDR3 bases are TGTGCCATCAGTGAGTCGAGTTTGGTCCATGAGCAGTTCTTC.

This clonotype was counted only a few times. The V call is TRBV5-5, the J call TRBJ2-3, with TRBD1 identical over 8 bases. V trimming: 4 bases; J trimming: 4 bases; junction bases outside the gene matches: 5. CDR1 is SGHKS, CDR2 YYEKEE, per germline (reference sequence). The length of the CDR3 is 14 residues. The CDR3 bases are TGTGCCAGCAGCCGGACAGGGCCCCCAGATACGCAGTATTTT. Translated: CASSRTGPPDTQYF.

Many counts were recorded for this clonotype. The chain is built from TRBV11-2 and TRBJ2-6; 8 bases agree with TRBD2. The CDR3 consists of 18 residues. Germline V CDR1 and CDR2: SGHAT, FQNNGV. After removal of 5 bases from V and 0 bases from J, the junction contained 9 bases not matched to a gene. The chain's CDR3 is CASSKSGSGSSGANVLTF. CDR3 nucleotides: TGTGCCAGCAGCAAAAGTGGAAGCGGGAGCTCTGGGGCCAACGTCCTGACTTTC.

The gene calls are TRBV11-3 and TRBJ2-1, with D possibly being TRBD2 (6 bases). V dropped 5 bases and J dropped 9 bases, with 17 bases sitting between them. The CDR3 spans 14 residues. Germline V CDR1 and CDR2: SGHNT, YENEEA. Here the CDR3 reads CASSPSEGRGEQFF. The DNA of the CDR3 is TGTGCCAGCAGCCCTTCGGAGGGGCGGGGTGAGCAGTTCTTC. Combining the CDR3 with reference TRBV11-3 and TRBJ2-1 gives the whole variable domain EAGVVQSPRYKIIEKKQPVAFWCNPISGHNTLYWYLQNLGQGPELLIRYENEEAVDDSQLPKDRFSAERLKGVDSTLKIQPAELGDSAVYLCASSPSEGRGEQFFGPGTRLTVL.

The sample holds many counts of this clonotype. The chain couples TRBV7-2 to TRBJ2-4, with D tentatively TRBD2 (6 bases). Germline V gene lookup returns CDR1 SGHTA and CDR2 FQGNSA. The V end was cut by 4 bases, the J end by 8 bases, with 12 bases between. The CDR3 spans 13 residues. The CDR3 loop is CASSSRTKDIQYF. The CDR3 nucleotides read TGTGCCAGCAGCTCAAGGACTAAGGACATTCAGTACTTC.

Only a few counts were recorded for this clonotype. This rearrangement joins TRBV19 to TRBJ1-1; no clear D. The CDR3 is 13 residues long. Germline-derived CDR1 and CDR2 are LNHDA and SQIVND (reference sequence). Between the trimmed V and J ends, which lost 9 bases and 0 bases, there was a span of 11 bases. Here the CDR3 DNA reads TGTGCCAGCGCCGCTAGGATGAACACTGAAGCTTTCTTT. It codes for CASAARMNTEAFF.

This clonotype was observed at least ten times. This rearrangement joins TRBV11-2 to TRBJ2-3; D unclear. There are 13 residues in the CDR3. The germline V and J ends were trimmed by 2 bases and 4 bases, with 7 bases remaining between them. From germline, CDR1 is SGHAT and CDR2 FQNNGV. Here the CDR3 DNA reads TGTGCCAGCAGCTTATCCCGCCCAGATACGCAGTATTTT. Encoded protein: CASSLSRPDTQYF. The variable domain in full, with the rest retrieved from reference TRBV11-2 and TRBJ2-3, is EAGVAQSPRYKIIEKRQSVAFWCNPISGHATLYWYQQILGQGPKLLIQFQNNGVVDDSQLPKDRFSAERLKGVDSTLKIQPAKLEDSAVYLCASSLSRPDTQYFGPGTRLTVL.